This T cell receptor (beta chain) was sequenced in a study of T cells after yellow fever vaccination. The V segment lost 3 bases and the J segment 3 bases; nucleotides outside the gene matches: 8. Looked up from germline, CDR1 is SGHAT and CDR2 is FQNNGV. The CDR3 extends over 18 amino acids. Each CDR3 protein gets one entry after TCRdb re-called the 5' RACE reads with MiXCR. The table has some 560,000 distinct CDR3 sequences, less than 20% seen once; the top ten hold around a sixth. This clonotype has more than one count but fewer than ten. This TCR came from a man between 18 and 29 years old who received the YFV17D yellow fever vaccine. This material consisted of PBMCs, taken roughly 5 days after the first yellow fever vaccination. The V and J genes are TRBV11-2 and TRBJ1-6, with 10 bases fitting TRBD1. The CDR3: CASSFLQGQGFYNSPLHF. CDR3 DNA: TGTGCCAGCAGCTTTCTTCAGGGACAGGGGTTCTATAATTCACCCCTCCACTTT.